This is a list of T cell receptor beta chains from one sample in a study of blood T cell repertoires in COVID-19. Using immunoSEQ multiplex PCR, the repertoire was profiled, and TCRdb retains in-frame clones only, with some absent. The sample has 150,000 to 250,000 clones; about 76% are singletons. Sequencing input: peripheral blood. The receptors here all came from a woman aged 40 to 50 with COVID-19, enrolled during active disease. CDR3s include the opening cysteine and the closing phenylalanine or tryptophan. D genes are given only for firm matches. Clone size is shown for a subset of rows, as once, few, many or a class of expanded clone.

j_gene: TRBJ1-4; v_gene: TRBV18; d_gene: -; abundance: -; CDR3aa: CASSPRSSANEKLFF; CDR3nt: TGTGCCAGCTCCCCGAGAAGTTCGGCTAATGAAAAACTGTTTTTT
j_gene: TRBJ2-2; v_gene: TRBV5-4; d_gene: TRBD2; abundance: -; CDR3aa: CASSPGGGTNTGELFF; CDR3nt: TGTGCCAGCAGCCCGGGAGGGGGGACCAACACCGGGGAGCTGTTTTTT
j_gene: TRBJ2-7; v_gene: TRBV3-1/TRBV3-2; d_gene: TRBD1; abundance: -; CDR3aa: CASSLGTDYSSYEQYF; CDR3nt: TGTGCCAGCAGCTTAGGGACAGACTATTCCTCCTACGAGCAGTACTTC
j_gene: TRBJ1-5; v_gene: TRBV30; d_gene: -; abundance: -; CDR3aa: CAWSVSGQPLRHF; CDR3nt: TGTGCCTGGAGTGTCTCCGGACAGCCGCTCCGGCATTTT
j_gene: TRBJ1-2; v_gene: TRBV5-4; d_gene: -; abundance: -; CDR3aa: CASSLPGQPVNYGYTF; CDR3nt: TGTGCCAGCAGCTTGCCTGGACAGCCGGTTAACTATGGCTACACCTTC
j_gene: TRBJ2-7; v_gene: TRBV6-5; d_gene: -; abundance: -; CDR3aa: CASRAFEGTRTEQYF; CDR3nt: TGTGCCAGCAGGGCCTTCGAAGGGACAAGGACCGAGCAGTACTTC
j_gene: TRBJ2-7; v_gene: TRBV10-3; d_gene: TRBD2; abundance: -; CDR3aa: CAISDPTTSGNSYEQYF; CDR3nt: TGTGCCATCAGTGACCCTACAACTAGCGGAAACTCCTACGAGCAGTACTTC
j_gene: TRBJ2-5; v_gene: TRBV10-3; d_gene: -; abundance: -; CDR3aa: CAISGGTLYQETQYF; CDR3nt: TGTGCCATCAGTGGCGGTACCCTGTACCAAGAGACCCAGTACTTC
j_gene: TRBJ2-2; v_gene: TRBV11-2; d_gene: -; abundance: -; CDR3aa: CASSSLGVTFF; CDR3nt: TGTGCCAGCAGCTCCCTAGGTGTTACGTTTTTT
j_gene: TRBJ1-2; v_gene: TRBV27; d_gene: -; abundance: -; CDR3aa: CASSTTGYGYTF; CDR3nt: TGTGCCAGCAGTACAACAGGCTATGGCTACACCTTC
j_gene: TRBJ2-4; v_gene: TRBV6-1; d_gene: -; abundance: few; CDR3aa: CASSAETGTVIRAKNIQYF; CDR3nt: TGTGCCAGCAGTGCCGAAACAGGGACGGTGATACGAGCCAAAAACATTCAGTACTTC
j_gene: TRBJ2-7; v_gene: TRBV5-1; d_gene: TRBD2; abundance: few; CDR3aa: CASSTGTSRNYEQYF; CDR3nt: TGCGCCAGCAGCACCGGGACTAGCAGAAACTACGAGCAGTACTTC
j_gene: TRBJ1-2; v_gene: TRBV27; d_gene: -; abundance: -; CDR3aa: CASSLLGQPSANGYTF; CDR3nt: TGTGCCAGCAGTTTATTGGGGCAGCCCTCGGCCAATGGCTACACCTTC
j_gene: TRBJ2-7; v_gene: TRBV4-3; d_gene: TRBD1; abundance: -; CDR3aa: CASSQEDRAFYEQYF; CDR3nt: TGCGCCAGCAGCCAGGAGGACAGGGCCTTCTACGAGCAGTACTTC
j_gene: TRBJ2-1; v_gene: TRBV5-1; d_gene: -; abundance: once; CDR3aa: CASTLGGGLYNEQFF; CDR3nt: TGCGCCAGCACCCTGGGAGGGGGGCTCTACAATGAGCAGTTCTTC
j_gene: TRBJ2-7; v_gene: TRBV30; d_gene: -; abundance: -; CDR3aa: CAWSVRVRGEQYF; CDR3nt: TGTGCCTGGAGTGTACGGGTCAGGGGCGAGCAGTACTTC
j_gene: TRBJ2-7; v_gene: TRBV3-1/TRBV3-2; d_gene: -; abundance: once; CDR3aa: CASSQTISGGAEQYF; CDR3nt: TGTGCCAGCAGCCAGACTATCTCTGGAGGGGCCGAGCAGTACTTC
j_gene: TRBJ2-3; v_gene: TRBV5-4; d_gene: TRBD1; abundance: -; CDR3aa: CASSGPGQLPNTQYF; CDR3nt: TGTGCCAGCAGCGGACCGGGACAGCTGCCGAATACGCAGTATTTT
j_gene: TRBJ2-5; v_gene: TRBV18; d_gene: -; abundance: -; CDR3aa: CASSVGGETQYF; CDR3nt: TGTGCCAGCTCAGTGGGGGGAGAGACCCAGTACTTC
j_gene: TRBJ1-1; v_gene: TRBV11-2; d_gene: TRBD1; abundance: -; CDR3aa: CASRGRGQGAFYTEAFF; CDR3nt: TGTGCCAGCAGGGGGAGGGGACAGGGGGCGTTTTACACTGAAGCTTTCTTT
j_gene: TRBJ1-4; v_gene: TRBV3-1/TRBV3-2; d_gene: TRBD1; abundance: -; CDR3aa: CASGDRGPLNEKLFF; CDR3nt: TGTGCCAGCGGGGACAGGGGCCCACTAAATGAAAAACTGTTTTTT
j_gene: TRBJ2-3; v_gene: TRBV4-3; d_gene: -; abundance: many; CDR3aa: CASSPEPGDTSTDTQYF; CDR3nt: TGCGCCAGCAGCCCAGAACCCGGCGACACTAGCACAGATACGCAGTATTTT
j_gene: TRBJ2-1; v_gene: TRBV6-2/TRBV6-3; d_gene: TRBD1; abundance: -; CDR3aa: CASSYSGTGNYNEQFF; CDR3nt: TGTGCCAGCAGTTACTCGGGGACAGGGAATTACAATGAGCAGTTCTTC
j_gene: TRBJ2-7; v_gene: TRBV13; d_gene: TRBD1; abundance: -; CDR3aa: CASSLVGQGLDEQYF; CDR3nt: TGTGCCAGCAGCTTAGTGGGACAGGGTTTGGACGAGCAGTACTTC